This T cell receptor beta chain was observed in a study of Graves' ophthalmopathy and Graves' hyperthyroidism. RNA served as the template for amplifying TCR beta CDR3 regions. The authors performed first-round RT-PCR with HTBI primers and then a second-round multiplex PCR. From the multiplex PCR reads, TCRdb called clonotypes with MiXCR, one entry per CDR3 protein. This sample has some 520,000 distinct CDR3 sequences; over 13% occur once, and the top ten carry about 9.4%. A roughly 10 ml volume of fresh peripheral blood provided the PBMCs. This clonotype originated in a woman aged 25 to 45 with Graves' ophthalmopathy. Sequencing input: blood.

CDR3 bases: TGCGCCAGCAGCTTGACCCGGGACAGAGGCTCCCTCTATGGCTACACCTTC. It codes for CASSLTRDRGSLYGYTF. The chain links TRBV5-1 to TRBJ1-2; TRBD1 aligns across 7 bases. Germline trimming cut 1 base from V and 4 bases from J; bases unmatched to any gene: 13. CDR1 is SGHRS, CDR2 YFSETQ, per germline. CDR3 size: 17 residues.